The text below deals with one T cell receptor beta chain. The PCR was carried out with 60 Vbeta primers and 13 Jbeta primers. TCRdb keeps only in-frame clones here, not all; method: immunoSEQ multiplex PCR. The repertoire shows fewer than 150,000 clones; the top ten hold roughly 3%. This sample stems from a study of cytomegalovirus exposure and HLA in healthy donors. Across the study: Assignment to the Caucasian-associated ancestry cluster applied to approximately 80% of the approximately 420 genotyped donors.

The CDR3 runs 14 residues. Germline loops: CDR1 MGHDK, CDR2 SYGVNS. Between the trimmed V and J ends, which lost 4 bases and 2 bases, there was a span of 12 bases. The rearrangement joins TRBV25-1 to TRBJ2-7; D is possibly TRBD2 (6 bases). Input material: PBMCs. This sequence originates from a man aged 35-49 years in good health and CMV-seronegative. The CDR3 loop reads CASSAGGEAYEQYF. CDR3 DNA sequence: TGTGCCAGCAGTGCGGGCGGGGAAGCCTACGAGCAGTACTTC.